The T cell receptor beta chain described here comes from a study of shared clonotypes between healthy human individuals. Trimming removed 4 bases at V and 4 bases at J, with 14 bases between. Germline CDR1 and CDR2: MNHNS and SASEGT. This CDR3 has 16 residues. Study conclusions and caveats: Generally, estimated richness proved larger in naive subsets than it did in memory subsets. Depth of sequencing was expected to influence donor clonotype sharing.

Terminally differentiated effector memory CD45RA+ cells were left out of the naive CD8 fraction, which was CD45RO-negative and positively selected for CCR7. The run depth of the assay was deep. Sequencing used immunoSEQ multiplex PCR; TCRdb keeps in-frame clones, though not all of them. The sample has under 2,000,000 clones; 85% to 95% are singletons. For this clone: What it binds is not known.

This receptor was identified in a man aged 18-30 years in good health. The chain couples TRBV6-1 to TRBJ2-6; tentative D call: TRBD1 (5 bases). Sequenced input: naive CD8+ T cells sorted from blood. CDR3 in DNA: TGTGCCAGCAGTGCAGGGTACCGGACGGGGGCCAACGTCCTGACTTTC. Encoded protein: CASSAGYRTGANVLTF.